These T cell receptor beta chains were read from a single sample in a study of OX40 agonist ivuxolimab in advanced cancers. Sequencing used immunoSEQ multiplex PCR; TCRdb keeps in-frame clones, though not all of them. The table includes 69,000 or so clones, around 85% detected once. The sequencing used CD4+ or CD8+ T cells sorted from blood, collected in a trial of the OX40 agonist ivuxolimab. The receptors shown here come from an adult with an advanced solid tumor such as melanoma, head and neck, liver or kidney cancer. The CDR3 runs from the conserved cysteine through the conserved F or W. The D gene is left open where the match is weak. Clone size, where shown, is once, few, many, or a class for clones that have expanded.

V: TRBV5-1; J: TRBJ1-1; size: -; D: -; CDR3: CASSLGHVNTEAFF; DNA: TGCGCCAGCAGCTTGGGACACGTGAACACTGAAGCTTTCTTT
V: TRBV12-5; J: TRBJ2-2; size: -; D: TRBD2; CDR3: CASGPRLAGTGELFF; DNA: TGTGCTAGTGGCCCCAGACTAGCGGGAACCGGGGAGCTGTTTTTT
V: TRBV28; J: TRBJ1-2; size: -; D: -; CDR3: CASTQVRGYGYTF; DNA: TGTGCCAGCACCCAAGTCAGGGGCTATGGCTACACCTTC
V: TRBV7-2; J: TRBJ2-3; size: once; D: TRBD2; CDR3: CASSRGKLAGGATDTQYF; DNA: TGTGCCAGCAGCCGTGGGAAATTAGCGGGAGGCGCCACAGATACGCAGTATTTT
V: TRBV11-2; J: TRBJ1-5; size: -; D: TRBD1; CDR3: CASSQADRENKPQHF; DNA: TGTGCCAGCAGCCAAGCCGACAGGGAGAACAAGCCCCAGCATTTT
V: TRBV4-3; J: TRBJ1-1; size: -; D: -; CDR3: CASSQEPGVTTEAFF; DNA: TGCGCCAGCAGCCAAGAGCCGGGGGTTACCACTGAAGCTTTCTTT
V: TRBV5-6; J: TRBJ2-3; size: -; D: -; CDR3: CASSQGGFTDTQYF; DNA: TGTGCCAGCAGCCAAGGGGGGTTTACAGATACGCAGTATTTT
V: TRBV4-3; J: TRBJ2-5; size: -; D: -; CDR3: CASSQDLKSRKGQETQYF; DNA: TGCGCCAGCAGCCAAGATCTAAAGAGCCGAAAGGGGCAAGAGACCCAGTACTTC
V: TRBV18; J: TRBJ2-1; size: -; D: -; CDR3: CASSPTIIRGVDSYNEQFF; DNA: TGTGCCAGCTCACCCACTATAATCCGAGGGGTCGACTCCTACAATGAGCAGTTCTTC
V: TRBV30; J: TRBJ2-5; size: -; D: -; CDR3: CAWSVQAQETQYF; DNA: TGTGCCTGGAGTGTACAGGCACAAGAGACCCAGTACTTC
V: TRBV11-2; J: TRBJ2-7; size: -; D: -; CDR3: CASSLNAGSAYEQYF; DNA: TGTGCCAGCAGCTTAAATGCGGGATCTGCCTACGAGCAGTACTTC
V: TRBV7-9; J: TRBJ2-3; size: -; D: -; CDR3: CASSSNTQYF; DNA: TGTGCCAGCAGCTCCAATACGCAGTATTTT
V: TRBV10-3; J: TRBJ2-7; size: few; D: -; CDR3: CAISDPARRQAYEQYF; DNA: TGTGCCATCAGTGACCCGGCCCGCCGGCAAGCCTACGAGCAGTACTTC
V: TRBV30; J: TRBJ2-3; size: -; D: -; CDR3: CAWTFTDTQYF; DNA: TGTGCCTGGACCTTCACAGATACGCAGTATTTT
V: TRBV19; J: TRBJ1-5; size: -; D: -; CDR3: CASSPSGNQPRHF; DNA: TGTGCCAGTAGTCCATCCGGCAATCAGCCCCGGCATTTT
V: TRBV6-1; J: TRBJ2-1; size: -; D: -; CDR3: CASSEDERPWNNEQFF; DNA: TGTGCCAGCAGTGAAGATGAGCGGCCGTGGAACAATGAGCAGTTCTTC
V: TRBV2; J: TRBJ2-5; size: -; D: TRBD1; CDR3: CASSGQGAGETQYF; DNA: TGTGCCAGCAGTGGTCAGGGGGCCGGAGAGACCCAGTACTTC
V: TRBV5-6; J: TRBJ1-6; size: -; D: -; CDR3: CASSRRDSVNSPLHF; DNA: TGTGCCAGCAGCAGAAGGGACTCCGTGAATTCACCCCTCCACTTT
V: TRBV25-1; J: TRBJ1-2; size: -; D: -; CDR3: CASSENRAFSNYGYTF; DNA: TGTGCCAGCAGTGAAAATAGGGCCTTCTCCAACTATGGCTACACCTTC
V: TRBV28; J: TRBJ2-7; size: -; D: TRBD2; CDR3: CASSSGGRSYEQYF; DNA: TGTGCCAGCAGTTCGGGGGGGCGGAGCTACGAGCAGTACTTC
V: TRBV6-5; J: TRBJ2-1; size: once; D: -; CDR3: CASSYTTSNSNEQFF; DNA: TGTGCCAGCAGTTACACAACCTCCAACAGCAATGAGCAGTTCTTC
V: TRBV7-3; J: TRBJ2-1; size: -; D: TRBD2; CDR3: CASRAGGGYNEQFF; DNA: TGTGCCAGCAGGGCGGGAGGGGGTTACAATGAGCAGTTCTTC
V: TRBV7-2; J: TRBJ2-3; size: -; D: TRBD1; CDR3: CASSNRDRFADTQYF; DNA: TGTGCCAGCAGCAACCGGGACAGGTTTGCAGATACGCAGTATTTT
V: TRBV5-8; J: TRBJ2-1; size: -; D: -; CDR3: CASSLEGSSYNEQFF; DNA: TGTGCCAGCAGCTTGGAAGGGAGCTCCTACAATGAGCAGTTCTTC
V: TRBV7-2; J: TRBJ2-7; size: once; D: TRBD2; CDR3: CASSSSSGRREQYF; DNA: TGTGCCAGCAGCTCATCAAGCGGGAGAAGGGAGCAGTACTTC
V: TRBV6-5; J: TRBJ2-7; size: -; D: -; CDR3: CASSRAADSYEQYF; DNA: TGTGCCAGCAGTCGCGCAGCGGACTCCTACGAGCAGTACTTC
V: TRBV28; J: TRBJ2-7; size: once; D: TRBD1; CDR3: CASRSGTGGGEQYF; DNA: TGTGCCAGCAGGTCCGGGACAGGGGGCGGCGAGCAGTACTTC
V: TRBV29-1; J: TRBJ1-1; size: -; D: -; CDR3: CSGVAGFMNTEAFF; DNA: TGCAGCGGGGTGGCAGGATTTATGAACACTGAAGCTTTCTTT
V: TRBV4-3; J: TRBJ1-2; size: -; D: TRBD1; CDR3: CASSQGTGSNYGYTF; DNA: TGCGCCAGCAGCCAAGGGACAGGGAGTAACTATGGCTACACCTTC
V: TRBV6-6; J: TRBJ2-7; size: -; D: -; CDR3: CASSQDSEQYF; DNA: TGTGCCAGCAGTCAAGACAGCGAGCAGTACTTC
V: TRBV14; J: TRBJ2-7; size: -; D: -; CDR3: CASSRKTRFYEQYF; DNA: TGTGCCAGCAGCCGAAAGACTAGATTCTACGAGCAGTACTTC
V: TRBV19; J: TRBJ2-7; size: -; D: TRBD1; CDR3: CASRTTGTGVGEQYF; DNA: TGTGCCAGTAGGACCACCGGGACAGGGGTTGGTGAGCAGTACTTC